This entry lists 4 T cell receptor beta chains sequenced from one sample in a study of T-cell memory formation after mild COVID-19. TCRdb re-derived calls from the 5' RACE reads in MiXCR, one entry per CDR3 protein. The table shows a few hundred thousand distinct CDR3 sequences, with approximately 22% occurring only once. Specimen: PBMCs or a T cell subset sorted from them (not recorded which). These receptors all come from a man aged 18 to 30 who had mild COVID-19 (a few samples of this study predate the infection). Cell type and time point are not known.

This clonotype was picked up a small number of times. The genes are TRBV29-1 and TRBJ2-7; 11 bases fit TRBD2. The CDR3 is 13 residues long. V gave up 6 bases and J gave up 1 base; unmatched junction bases: 2. In germline, CDR1 is SQVTM, CDR2 ANQGSEA. CDR3 nucleotides: TGCAGCGTCAGACTAGCGGGGTCCTACGAGCAGTACTTC. Encoded protein: CSVRLAGSYEQYF.

In this sample, this clonotype turned up a few times. The rearrangement uses TRBV7-9 and TRBJ1-2; tentatively, D is TRBD1 (6 bases). The CDR3 has 12 amino acids. The V gene's germline CDR1 is SEHNR and CDR2 FQNEAQ (reference sequence). V lost 8 bases and J lost 8, with 15 bases in between. Here the CDR3 reads CASGHRGLGYTF. In nucleotides, the CDR3 is TGTGCCAGCGGCCATAGGGGGTTAGGCTACACCTTC. Supplemented by reference TRBV7-9 and TRBJ1-2, the full variable domain reads DTGVSQNPRHKITKRGQNVTFRCDPISEHNRLYWYRQTLGQGPEFLTYFQNEAQLEKSRLLSDRFSAERPKGSFSTLEIQRTEQGDSAMYLCASGHRGLGYTFGSGTRLTVV.

This sequence joins TRBV7-9 and TRBJ2-5; D is undetermined. Germline loops: CDR1 SEHNR, CDR2 FQNEAQ (reference sequence). Trimming stripped 8 bases from V and 4 bases from J, with 5 bases between. This CDR3 contains 10 residues. The CDR3 nucleotides are TGTGCCAGCGCCCTAGAGACCCAGTACTTC. Protein sequence: CASALETQYF. Variable domain in full (rest from reference TRBV7-9 and TRBJ2-5): DTGVSQNPRHKITKRGQNVTFRCDPISEHNRLYWYRQTLGQGPEFLTYFQNEAQLEKSRLLSDRFSAERPKGSFSTLEIQRTEQGDSAMYLCASALETQYFGPGTRLLVL.

This clonotype was seen many times. The chain carries TRBV16 and TRBJ2-5; tentative D call: TRBD2 (6 bases). Trimming cost V 0 bases and J 7 bases, with 12 bases left between them. Looked up from germline, CDR1 is KGHSY and CDR2 is FQNENV. The CDR3 contains 14 residues. The chain's CDR3 is CASSQSGGSGTQYF. CDR3 in DNA: TGTGCCAGCAGCCAATCAGGAGGGTCCGGGACCCAGTACTTC.